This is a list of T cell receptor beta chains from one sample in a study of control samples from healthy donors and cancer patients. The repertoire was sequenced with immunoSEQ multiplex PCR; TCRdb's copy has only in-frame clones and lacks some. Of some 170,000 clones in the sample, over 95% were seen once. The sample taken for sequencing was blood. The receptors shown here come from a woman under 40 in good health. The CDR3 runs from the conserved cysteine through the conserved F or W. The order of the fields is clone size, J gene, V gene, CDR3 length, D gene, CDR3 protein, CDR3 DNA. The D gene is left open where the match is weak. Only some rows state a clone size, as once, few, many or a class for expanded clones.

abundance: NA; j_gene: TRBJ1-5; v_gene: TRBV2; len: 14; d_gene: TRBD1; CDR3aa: CASKGQGNHQPQHF; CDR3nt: TGTGCCAGCAAAGGACAGGGGAACCATCAGCCCCAGCATTTT
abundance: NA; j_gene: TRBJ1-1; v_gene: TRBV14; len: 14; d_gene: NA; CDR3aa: CASSQVRVYTEAFF; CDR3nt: TGTGCCAGCAGCCAAGTCAGGGTTTACACTGAAGCTTTCTTT
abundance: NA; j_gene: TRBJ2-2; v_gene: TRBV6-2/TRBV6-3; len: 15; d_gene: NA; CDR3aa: CASSYMKTNTGELFF; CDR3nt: TGTGCCAGCAGTTATATGAAGACAAACACCGGGGAGCTGTTTTTT
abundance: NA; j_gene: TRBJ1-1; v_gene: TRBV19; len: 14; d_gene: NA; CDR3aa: CASSTTSRGAEAFF; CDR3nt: TGTGCCAGTAGTACAACCTCTCGGGGGGCTGAAGCTTTCTTT
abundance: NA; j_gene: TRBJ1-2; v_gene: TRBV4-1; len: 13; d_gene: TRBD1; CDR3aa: CASSQVTGGGYTF; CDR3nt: TGCGCCAGCAGCCAAGTAACAGGGGGAGGCTACACCTTC
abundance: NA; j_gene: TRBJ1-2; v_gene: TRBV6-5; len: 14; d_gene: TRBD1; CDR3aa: CASSPGQGLYGYTF; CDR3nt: TGTGCCAGCAGCCCGGGACAGGGCCTATATGGCTACACCTTC
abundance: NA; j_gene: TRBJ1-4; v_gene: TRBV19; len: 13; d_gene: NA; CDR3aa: CASTGPTNEKLFF; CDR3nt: TGTGCCAGTACAGGGCCAACTAATGAAAAACTGTTTTTT
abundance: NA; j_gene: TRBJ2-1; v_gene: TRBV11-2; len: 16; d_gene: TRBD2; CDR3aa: CASSLDRGGGNNEQFF; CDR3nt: TGTGCCAGCAGCTTAGATCGGGGGGGAGGGAACAATGAGCAGTTCTTC
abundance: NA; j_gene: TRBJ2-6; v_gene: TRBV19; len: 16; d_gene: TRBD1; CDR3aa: CASKGTGWSGANVLTF; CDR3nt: TGTGCCAGTAAGGGGACAGGGTGGTCTGGGGCCAACGTCCTGACTTTC
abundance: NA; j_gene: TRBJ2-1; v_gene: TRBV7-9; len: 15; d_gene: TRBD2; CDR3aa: CASSLNSGRANEQFF; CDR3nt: TGTGCCAGCAGCTTGAATAGCGGGAGGGCGAATGAGCAGTTCTTC
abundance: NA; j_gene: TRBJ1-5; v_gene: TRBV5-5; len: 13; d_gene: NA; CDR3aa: CASSSRSGQPQHF; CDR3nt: TGTGCCAGCAGCTCGCGATCTGGTCAGCCCCAGCATTTT
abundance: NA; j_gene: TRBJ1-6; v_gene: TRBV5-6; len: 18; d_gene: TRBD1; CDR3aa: CASRPGQAQSSYNSPLHF; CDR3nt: TGTGCCAGCAGACCGGGACAGGCTCAAAGCTCCTATAATTCACCCCTCCACTTT
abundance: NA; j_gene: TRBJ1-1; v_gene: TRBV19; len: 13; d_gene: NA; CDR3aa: CASTGEDWPEAFF; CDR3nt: TGTGCCAGCACGGGGGAGGACTGGCCTGAAGCTTTCTTT
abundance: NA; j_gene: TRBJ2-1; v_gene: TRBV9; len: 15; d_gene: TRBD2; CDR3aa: CASSVGTSGYNEQFF; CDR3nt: TGTGCCAGCAGCGTGGGGACTAGCGGTTACAATGAGCAGTTCTTC
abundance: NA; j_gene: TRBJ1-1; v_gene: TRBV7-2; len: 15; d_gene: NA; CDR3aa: CASSFQGKVNTEAFF; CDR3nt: TGTGCCAGCAGCTTCCAGGGAAAGGTGAACACTGAAGCTTTCTTT
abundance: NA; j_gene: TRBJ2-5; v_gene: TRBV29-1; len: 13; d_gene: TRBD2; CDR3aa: CSVDRLALETQYF; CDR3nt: TGCAGCGTTGACCGACTAGCTCTAGAGACCCAGTACTTC
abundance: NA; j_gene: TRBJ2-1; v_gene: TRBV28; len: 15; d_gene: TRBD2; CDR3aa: CASSPTSGGNNEQFF; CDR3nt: TGTGCCAGCAGTCCGACTAGCGGGGGAAACAATGAGCAGTTCTTC
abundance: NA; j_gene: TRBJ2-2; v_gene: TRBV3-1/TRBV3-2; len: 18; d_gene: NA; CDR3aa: CASSQHIGLADDTGELFF; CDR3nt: TGTGCCAGCAGCCAACATATTGGCCTAGCTGATGACACCGGGGAGCTGTTTTTT
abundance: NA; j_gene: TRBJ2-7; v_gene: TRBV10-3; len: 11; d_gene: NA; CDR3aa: CALGGTGEQYF; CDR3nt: TGTGCCCTTGGGGGGACTGGCGAGCAGTACTTC
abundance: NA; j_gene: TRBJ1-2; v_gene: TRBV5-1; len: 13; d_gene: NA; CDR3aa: CASSPTAGGGYTF; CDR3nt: TGCGCCAGCAGCCCCACCGCCGGGGGTGGCTACACCTTC
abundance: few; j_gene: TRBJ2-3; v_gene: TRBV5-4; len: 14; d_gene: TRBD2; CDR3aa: CASSPGGLTDTQYF; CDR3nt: TGTGCCAGCAGCCCGGGGGGGCTGACAGATACGCAGTATTTT
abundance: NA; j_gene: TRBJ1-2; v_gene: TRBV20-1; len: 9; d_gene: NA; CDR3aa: CSAAGGYTF; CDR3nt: TGCAGTGCAGCAGGGGGCTACACCTTC
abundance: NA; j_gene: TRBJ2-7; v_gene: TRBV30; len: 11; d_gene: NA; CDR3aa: CAWSVLTEQYF; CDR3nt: TGTGCCTGGAGTGTACTCACAGAGCAGTACTTC
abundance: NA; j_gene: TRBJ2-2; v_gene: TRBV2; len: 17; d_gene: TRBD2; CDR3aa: CASSLEGLADYTGELFF; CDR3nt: TGTGCCAGCAGTCTCGAGGGACTAGCGGATTACACCGGGGAGCTGTTTTTT
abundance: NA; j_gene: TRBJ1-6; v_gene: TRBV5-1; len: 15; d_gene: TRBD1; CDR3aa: CASSLEGAPNSPLHF; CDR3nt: TGCGCCAGCAGCTTGGAGGGGGCGCCGAATTCACCCCTCCACTTT
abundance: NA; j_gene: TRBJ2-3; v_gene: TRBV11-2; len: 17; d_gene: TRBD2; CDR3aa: CASSQPGTSGHTDTQYF; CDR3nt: TGTGCCAGCAGCCAGCCCGGGACTAGCGGTCACACAGATACGCAGTATTTT
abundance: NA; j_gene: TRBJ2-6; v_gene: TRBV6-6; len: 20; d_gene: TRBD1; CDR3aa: CASSIENDGTGGSGANVLTF; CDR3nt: TGTGCCAGCAGCATTGAAAACGACGGGACAGGGGGATCTGGGGCCAACGTCCTGACTTTC
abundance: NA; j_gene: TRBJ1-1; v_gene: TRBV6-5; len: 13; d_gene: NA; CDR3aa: CASSYRGHTEAFF; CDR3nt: TGTGCCAGCAGTTACCGGGGGCACACTGAAGCTTTCTTT
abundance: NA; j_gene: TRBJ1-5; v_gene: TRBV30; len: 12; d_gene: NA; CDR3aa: CAWRTSNQPQHF; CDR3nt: TGTGCCTGGAGAACATCTAATCAGCCCCAGCATTTT
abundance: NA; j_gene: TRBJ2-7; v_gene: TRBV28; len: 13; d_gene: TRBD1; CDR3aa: CASSLGTDDEQYF; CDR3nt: TGTGCCAGCAGTTTAGGGACAGACGACGAGCAGTACTTC
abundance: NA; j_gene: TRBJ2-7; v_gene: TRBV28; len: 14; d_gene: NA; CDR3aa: CATGETFEGNEQYF; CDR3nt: TGTGCCACCGGGGAGACCTTCGAAGGTAACGAGCAGTACTTC
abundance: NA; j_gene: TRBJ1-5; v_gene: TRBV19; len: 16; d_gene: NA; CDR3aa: CASRAQGFGVNQPQHF; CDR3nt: TGTGCCAGTAGAGCCCAGGGCTTTGGTGTCAATCAGCCCCAGCATTTT
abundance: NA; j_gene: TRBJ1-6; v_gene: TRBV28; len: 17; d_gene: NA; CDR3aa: CASSLDSTSSYNSPLHF; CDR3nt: TGTGCCAGCAGCCTCGACAGTACGAGCTCCTATAATTCACCCCTCCACTTT
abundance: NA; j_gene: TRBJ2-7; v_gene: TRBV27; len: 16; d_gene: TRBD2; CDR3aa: CASSSSGLAPPYEQYF; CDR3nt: TGTGCCAGCAGTTCCTCGGGACTAGCGCCACCGTACGAGCAGTACTTC
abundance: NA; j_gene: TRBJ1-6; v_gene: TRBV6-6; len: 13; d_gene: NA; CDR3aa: CASTFTGDSPLHF; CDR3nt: TGTGCCAGCACCTTTACCGGGGATTCACCCCTCCACTTT
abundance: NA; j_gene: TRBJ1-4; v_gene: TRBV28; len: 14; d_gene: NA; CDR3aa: CASSPQRDNEKLFF; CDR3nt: TGTGCCAGCAGTCCCCAGAGGGATAATGAAAAACTGTTTTTT
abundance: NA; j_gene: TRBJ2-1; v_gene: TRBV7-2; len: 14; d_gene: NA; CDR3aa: CASSLEFRHNEQFF; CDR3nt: TGTGCCAGCAGCTTAGAATTCCGACACAATGAGCAGTTCTTC
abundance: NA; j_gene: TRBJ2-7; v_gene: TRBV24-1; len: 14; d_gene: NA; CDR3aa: CATSEGGSSYEQYF; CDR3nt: TGTGCCACCAGTGAAGGGGGATCGTCCTACGAGCAGTACTTC
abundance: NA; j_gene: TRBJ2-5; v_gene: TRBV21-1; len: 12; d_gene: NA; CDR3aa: CASSKGHETQYF; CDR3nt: TGTGCCAGCAGCAAAGGACACGAGACCCAGTACTTC
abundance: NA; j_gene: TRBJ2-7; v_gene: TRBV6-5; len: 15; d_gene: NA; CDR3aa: CASSYEAVASYEQYF; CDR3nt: TGTGCCAGCAGTTACGAGGCGGTGGCGTCCTACGAGCAGTACTTC
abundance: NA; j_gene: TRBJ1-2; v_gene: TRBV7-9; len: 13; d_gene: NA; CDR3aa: CASSSQGNYGYTF; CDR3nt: TGTGCCAGCAGCTCCCAGGGTAACTATGGCTACACCTTC
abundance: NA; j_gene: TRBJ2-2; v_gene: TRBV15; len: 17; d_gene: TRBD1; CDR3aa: CATSRLTGTGRTGELFF; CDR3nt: TGTGCCACCAGCAGACTTACCGGGACAGGGCGAACCGGGGAGCTGTTTTTT
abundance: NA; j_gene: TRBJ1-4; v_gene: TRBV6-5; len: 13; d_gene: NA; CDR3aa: CASSPGGGEKLFF; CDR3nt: TGTGCCAGCAGTCCGGGGGGTGGTGAAAAACTGTTTTTT
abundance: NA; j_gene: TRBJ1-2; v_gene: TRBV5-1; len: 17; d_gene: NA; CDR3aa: CASSLTPGRVANYGYTF; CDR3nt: TGCGCCAGCAGCTTGACGCCTGGGCGGGTGGCGAACTATGGCTACACCTTC
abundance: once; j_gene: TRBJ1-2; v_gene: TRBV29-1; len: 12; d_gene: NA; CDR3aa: CSVGHENYGYTF; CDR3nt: TGCAGCGTTGGTCATGAGAACTATGGCTACACCTTC
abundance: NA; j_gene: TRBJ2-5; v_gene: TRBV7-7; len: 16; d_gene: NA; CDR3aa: CASSLGPSVGLETQYF; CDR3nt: TGTGCTAGCAGCTTAGGCCCCTCAGTGGGGTTGGAGACCCAGTACTTC
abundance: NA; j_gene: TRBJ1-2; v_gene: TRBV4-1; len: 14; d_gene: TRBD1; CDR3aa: CASSPWTGGDGYTF; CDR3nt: TGCGCCAGCAGCCCTTGGACAGGGGGAGATGGCTACACCTTC
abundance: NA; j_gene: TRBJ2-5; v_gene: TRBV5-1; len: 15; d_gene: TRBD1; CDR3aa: CASSAWDRGQETQYF; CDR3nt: TGCGCCAGCAGCGCCTGGGACAGGGGGCAAGAGACCCAGTACTTC
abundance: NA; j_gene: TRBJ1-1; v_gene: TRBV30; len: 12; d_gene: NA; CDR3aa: CAWRIKNTEAFF; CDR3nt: TGTGCCTGGAGAATTAAGAACACTGAAGCTTTCTTT
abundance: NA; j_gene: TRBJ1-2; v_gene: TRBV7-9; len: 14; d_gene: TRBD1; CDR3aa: CASSLTGGEDGYTF; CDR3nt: TGTGCCAGCAGCCTTACAGGGGGAGAAGATGGCTACACCTTC
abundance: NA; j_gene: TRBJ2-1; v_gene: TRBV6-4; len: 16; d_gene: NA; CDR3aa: CASSDSYGSSYNEQFF; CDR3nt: TGTGCCAGCAGTGACTCGTACGGAAGCTCCTACAATGAGCAGTTCTTC
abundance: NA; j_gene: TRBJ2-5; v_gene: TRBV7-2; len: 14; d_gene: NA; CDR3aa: CASSRDSERGTQYF; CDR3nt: TGTGCCAGCAGCAGGGACTCTGAGAGGGGGACCCAGTACTTC
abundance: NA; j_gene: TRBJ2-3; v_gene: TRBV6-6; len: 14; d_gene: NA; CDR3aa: CASSLTASTDTQYF; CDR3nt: TGTGCCAGCAGTTTGACAGCGAGCACAGATACGCAGTATTTT
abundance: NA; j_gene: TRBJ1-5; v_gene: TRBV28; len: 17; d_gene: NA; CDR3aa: CASSLLDLRGSNQPQHF; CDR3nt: TGTGCCAGCAGTTTACTGGACCTACGGGGGAGCAATCAGCCCCAGCATTTT
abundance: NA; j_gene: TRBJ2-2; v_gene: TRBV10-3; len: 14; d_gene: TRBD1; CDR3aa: CAIKGQGNTGELFF; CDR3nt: TGTGCCATCAAAGGACAGGGGAACACCGGGGAGCTGTTTTTT
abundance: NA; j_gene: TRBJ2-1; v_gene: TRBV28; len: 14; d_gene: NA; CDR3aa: CASRSQESLNEQFF; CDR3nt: TGTGCCAGCAGGTCACAAGAGAGCCTCAATGAGCAGTTCTTC
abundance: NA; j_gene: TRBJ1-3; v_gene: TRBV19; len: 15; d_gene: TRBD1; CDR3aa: CASSMGQGAGNTIYF; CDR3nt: TGTGCCAGTAGTATGGGACAGGGGGCTGGAAACACCATATATTTT
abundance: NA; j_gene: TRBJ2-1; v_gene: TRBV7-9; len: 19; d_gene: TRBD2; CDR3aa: CASSPRLAEAFSSYNEQFF; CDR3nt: TGTGCCAGCAGCCCAAGACTAGCGGAGGCCTTTAGCTCCTACAATGAGCAGTTCTTC
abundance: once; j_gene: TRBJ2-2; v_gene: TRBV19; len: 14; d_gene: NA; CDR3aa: CASSTGTPTGELFF; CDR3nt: TGTGCCAGTAGTACGGGGACACCCACCGGGGAGCTGTTTTTT